These T cell receptor beta chains were read from a single sample in a study of blood T cell repertoires in COVID-19. Clones were sequenced by immunoSEQ multiplex PCR, and TCRdb holds only the in-frame ones, with some missing. This sample has hundreds of thousands of clones; around 83% occur once, and the top ten carry less than 5.5%. Specimen: PBMCs or T cells enriched from blood (not recorded which). The receptors shown here come from a man in his forties who had been exposed to COVID-19. CDR3s include the opening cysteine and the closing phenylalanine or tryptophan.

>TRBJ2-3|TRBV10-2
CASSPLGQGNSF
>TRBJ2-2|TRBV3-1/TRBV3-2
CASSPRGTGELFF
>TRBJ1-1|TRBV19
CASSSRDEAFF
>TRBJ2-7|TRBV7-2
CASSLAWRYEQYF
>TRBJ1-6|TRBV5-1
CASSLEGQGSSPLHF
>TRBJ1-5|TRBV7-2
CASSRDTRSPQHF
>TRBJ2-3|TRBV7-8
CASSLGGAGTIRTDTQYF
>TRBJ2-1|TRBV24-1
CATSGSRGTSGNREYNEQFF
>TRBJ2-3|TRBV5-5
CASSWGQGMRDTQYF
>TRBJ2-7|TRBV11-1
CASSVTGGGSYEQYF
>TRBJ2-1|TRBV9
CASSVVGGGRAGGSSEQFF
>TRBJ1-6|TRBV14
CASSQVRFGVWNSPLHF
>TRBJ1-1|TRBV19
CASSEGTSNTEAFF
>TRBJ2-7|TRBV30
CAWTYRTGPPNEQYF
>TRBJ1-3|TRBV3-1/TRBV3-2
CASSPWGLSGNTIYF
>TRBJ1-2|TRBV28
CASRTGTVRRLYGYTF
>TRBJ1-5|TRBV2
CASDRLQGEPQHF
>TRBJ1-1|TRBV30
CAWRGRVNTEAFF
>TRBJ1-1|TRBV7-9
CASSLVGQGLTEAFF
>TRBJ2-7|TRBV11-3
CASSSAQRVGEQYF
>TRBJ2-7|TRBV11-3
CASSSGYEQYF
>TRBJ2-4|TRBV7-9
CASSSGRGKNIQYF
>TRBJ2-7|TRBV5-6
CASSLSGTGSYEQYF
>TRBJ1-6|TRBV3-1/TRBV3-2
CASSQAPGGGSPLHF
>TRBJ2-1|TRBV2
CASPPRTSGWYYNEQFF
>TRBJ2-5|TRBV4-2
CASTPRVSRETETQYF
>TRBJ2-2|TRBV10-3
CAISDSATRTGELFF
>TRBJ1-5|TRBV14
CASSPLKGQPQHF
>TRBJ2-7|TRBV3-1/TRBV3-2
CASSQDLAPSYEQYF
>TRBJ2-3|TRBV20-1
CSARDPDTQYF
>TRBJ1-4|TRBV19
CATPVRGKTNEKLFF
>TRBJ2-3|TRBV10-3
CAISAGQGIDTQYF
>TRBJ2-1|TRBV27
CASSSGLGYGVEQFF
>TRBJ1-5|TRBV2
CASSEGLGNQPQHF
>TRBJ2-1|TRBV27
CASSPNSGTGYEFF
>TRBJ2-1|TRBV5-5
CASSLVETSCGGSYNEQFF
>TRBJ1-5|TRBV19
CASSMGGQTYQPQHF
>TRBJ2-1|TRBV7-7
CASSPERGEQFF
>TRBJ1-3|TRBV10-3
CAITPSTGISGNTIYF
>TRBJ2-1|TRBV30
CAWDPTGTGRVMEQFF
>TRBJ2-7|TRBV5-1
CASSVETGAYEQYF
>TRBJ2-5|TRBV7-3
CASSLGTEGTQYF
>TRBJ2-4|TRBV7-9
CAREVGSIQYF
>TRBJ1-1|TRBV7-8
CASSPPPAGVGTEAFF
>TRBJ2-7|TRBV7-9
CASSSGLAGPHEQYF
>TRBJ2-1|TRBV19
CASSQVNEGYEQFF
>TRBJ1-3|TRBV29-1
CSARLSEQGSGNTIYF
>TRBJ2-4|TRBV10-1
CASSESGRYIQYF
>TRBJ2-3|TRBV5-6
CASSLGLAGHTDTQYF
>TRBJ2-3|TRBV5-1
CASTRGGTDTQYF
>TRBJ1-2|TRBV27
CASTLLGPPGVYGYTF
>TRBJ2-3|TRBV28
CASSPGGIRTDTQYF
>TRBJ2-1|TRBV9
CASSVGGGVYNEQFF
>TRBJ2-7|TRBV23-1
CASWGENGVPYYEQYF